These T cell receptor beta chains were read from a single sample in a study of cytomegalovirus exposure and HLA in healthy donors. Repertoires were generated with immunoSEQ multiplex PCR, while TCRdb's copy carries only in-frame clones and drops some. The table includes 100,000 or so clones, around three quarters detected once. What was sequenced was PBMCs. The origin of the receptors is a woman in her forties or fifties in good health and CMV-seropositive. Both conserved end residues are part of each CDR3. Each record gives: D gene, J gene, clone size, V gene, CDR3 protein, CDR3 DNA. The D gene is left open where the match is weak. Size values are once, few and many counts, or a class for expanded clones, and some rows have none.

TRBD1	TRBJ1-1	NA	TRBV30	CAWTPNRGTEAFF	TGTGCCTGGACCCCCAACAGGGGAACTGAAGCTTTCTTT
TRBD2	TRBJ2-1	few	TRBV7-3	CASSPLAGVNNEQFF	TGTGCCAGCAGCCCTCTAGCGGGGGTGAACAATGAGCAGTTCTTC
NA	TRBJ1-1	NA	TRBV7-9	CSSSHLLWGRMNTEAFF	TGTTCCAGCAGCCACTTATTGTGGGGGCGGATGAACACTGAAGCTTTCTTT
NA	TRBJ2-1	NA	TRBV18	CASSEIGDGVYNEQFF	TGTGCCAGCTCAGAGATAGGAGACGGGGTATACAATGAGCAGTTCTTC
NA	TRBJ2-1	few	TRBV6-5	CASSYVGGEQFF	TGTGCCAGCAGTTACGTGGGAGGTGAGCAGTTCTTC
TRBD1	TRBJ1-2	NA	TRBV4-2	CASSQRGTGQGQYGYTF	TGTGCCAGCAGCCAGAGAGGGACGGGACAGGGACAATATGGCTACACCTTC
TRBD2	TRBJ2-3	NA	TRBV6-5	CASSYSTSGGTDTQYF	TGTGCCAGCAGTTACTCGACTAGCGGGGGAACAGATACGCAGTATTTT
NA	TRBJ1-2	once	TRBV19	CASSIVPGGYTF	TGTGCCAGTAGTATAGTTCCAGGTGGCTACACCTTC
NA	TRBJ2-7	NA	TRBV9	CASSPAGSGDPEQYF	TGTGCCAGCAGCCCAGCTGGGTCAGGGGACCCCGAGCAGTACTTC
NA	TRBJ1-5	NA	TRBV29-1	CSASDRRNQPQHF	TGCAGCGCATCGGATCGGAGGAATCAGCCCCAGCATTTT
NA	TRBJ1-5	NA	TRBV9	CASSVDGTPYQPQHF	TGTGCCAGCAGCGTAGATGGGACACCATATCAGCCCCAGCATTTT
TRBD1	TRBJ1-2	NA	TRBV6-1	CASSALSTGQGIDGYTF	TGTGCCAGCAGTGCCCTCTCCACCGGACAGGGGATTGATGGCTACACCTTC
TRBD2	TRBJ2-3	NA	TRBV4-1	CASSQDGLAGRTDTQYF	TGCGCCAGCAGCCAAGACGGACTAGCGGGGCGCACAGATACGCAGTATTTT
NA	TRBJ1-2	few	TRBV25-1	CASSAGAGGYTF	TGTGCCAGCAGTGCAGGGGCCGGTGGCTACACCTTC
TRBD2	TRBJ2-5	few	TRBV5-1	CASSLADSGRAKTQYF	TGCGCCAGCAGCTTGGCAGATAGCGGGAGGGCAAAGACCCAGTACTTC
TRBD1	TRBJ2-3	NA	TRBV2	CASSERRPGQGFASTDTQYF	TGTGCCAGCAGTGAACGCCGCCCGGGACAGGGGTTCGCTAGCACAGATACGCAGTATTTT
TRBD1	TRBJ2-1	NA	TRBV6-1	CASSEAGGTGVYNEQFF	TGTGCCAGCAGTGAAGCAGGCGGGACAGGGGTTTACAATGAGCAGTTCTTC